The 22 T cell receptor beta chains listed next were all sequenced from one sample in a study of chemoradiotherapy in HPV16-positive cancers. TCRdb's table, derived via immunoSEQ multiplex PCR, lists solely in-frame clones and lacks some. The sample yields about 35,000 clones, about 82% seen once. Here the sequenced sample was blood, taken from a patient who underwent chemoradiotherapy. The receptors shown here come from a human donor with HPV-associated anogenital cancer.

This sequence joins TRBV11-3 and TRBJ2-1; tentatively, D is TRBD1 or TRBD2 (7 bases each). Germline V gene data show CDR1 as SGHNT and CDR2 as YENEEA. V was pared by 1 base and J by 9 bases, with 16 bases between. The length of the CDR3 is 15 residues. The CDR3 reads CASSLAGQGGGEQFF. Written as DNA, the CDR3 is TGTGCCAGCAGCTTAGCGGGGCAGGGGGGGGGTGAGCAGTTCTTC.

The CDR3, as DNA: TGCGCCAGCAGCTTGCCCGGACAGGGGGATGAAGCTTTCTTT. Its protein product is CASSLPGQGDEAFF. The rearrangement joins TRBV5-1 to TRBJ1-1, with TRBD1 matching over 10 bases. The CDR3 loop spans 14 amino acids. Germline CDR1 SGHRS, CDR2 YFSETQ. The junction had 4 bases not matched to a gene; V was cut back by 1 base and J by 7 bases.

The CDR3 here is CASSDIGLSETQYF. CDR3 DNA: TGCGCCAGCAGTGATATTGGGTTGTCGGAGACCCAGTACTTC. The rearrangement joins TRBV10-1 to TRBJ2-5; D is unresolved. The CDR3 is 14 residues long. Germline CDR1 and CDR2: WNHNN and SYGVQD (reference sequence). V dropped 3 bases and J dropped 5 bases, with 13 bases sitting between them.

The rearrangement links TRBV11-2 to TRBJ2-7; 9 nucleotides agree with TRBD1. Germline trimming cut 5 bases from V and 3 bases from J; bases unmatched to any gene: 5. The CDR3 covers 14 residues. Germline lookup yields CDR1 SGHAT and CDR2 FQNNGV. CDR3 nucleotide sequence: TGTGCCAGCAGCAAGGGACAGGGAGGCTACGAGCAGTACTTC. Translation: CASSKGQGGYEQYF. The full variable domain, its missing parts supplied by reference TRBV11-2 and TRBJ2-7, is EAGVAQSPRYKIIEKRQSVAFWCNPISGHATLYWYQQILGQGPKLLIQFQNNGVVDDSQLPKDRFSAERLKGVDSTLKIQPAKLEDSAVYLCASSKGQGGYEQYFGPGTRLTVT.

V is TRBV2 and J is TRBJ1-5; a weak D match, TRBD1 (5 bases). The germline V gene encodes CDR1 SNHLY and CDR2 FYNNEI. The V end was cut by 6 bases, the J end by 2 bases, with 8 bases between. The CDR3 runs 13 residues. CDR3 region: CASRRGGNQPQHF. Written as DNA, the CDR3 is TGTGCCAGCAGGAGGGGCGGCAATCAGCCCCAGCATTTT.

This chain connects TRBV4-2 to TRBJ1-1; no clear D gene. Germline values: CDR1 LGHNA, CDR2 YNFKEQ. The CDR3 spans 13 residues. Deletions cut 1 base from V and 7 bases from J, with 10 bases between. CDR3 region: CASSQVNRDEAFF. The CDR3 DNA is TGTGCCAGCAGCCAAGTTAACAGAGATGAAGCTTTCTTT.

This chain uses TRBV10-3 with TRBJ2-3; D unclear. V lost 2 bases and J lost 1, with 13 bases in between. From germline, CDR1 is ENHRY and CDR2 SYGVKD. The CDR3 contains 16 residues. CDR3 protein: CAISEVKGFGTDTQYF. The CDR3 DNA reads as TGTGCCATCAGTGAGGTTAAGGGTTTCGGCACAGATACGCAGTATTTT.

This rearrangement joins TRBV19 to TRBJ2-3, with D tentatively TRBD2 (6 bases). This CDR3 has 16 amino acids. CDR1 and CDR2 (germline): LNHDA, SQIVND (reference sequence). Between the trimmed V and J ends, which lost 6 bases and 6 bases, there was a span of 22 bases. The CDR3 DNA is TGTGCCAGTAGCACACGGACGGCGGGGTGGGACGATACGCAGTATTTT. Translating gives CASSTRTAGWDDTQYF.

This clone was detected once. V is TRBV11-1 and J is TRBJ2-3; D unresolved. The CDR3 totals 15 residues. CDR1 is SGHAT and CDR2 is FQDESV in the germline V gene (reference sequence). V dropped 2 bases and J dropped 0 bases, with 9 bases sitting between them. Here the CDR3 reads CASSLFYFSTDTQYF. In DNA form, the CDR3 reads TGTGCCAGCAGCTTATTTTATTTTAGCACAGATACGCAGTATTTT. Full variable domain (remainder filled in from reference TRBV11-1 and TRBJ2-3): EAEVAQSPRYKITEKSQAVAFWCDPISGHATLYWYRQILGQGPELLVQFQDESVVDDSQLPKDRFSAERLKGVDSTLKIQPAELGDSAMYLCASSLFYFSTDTQYFGPGTRLTVL.

The gene calls are TRBV18 and TRBJ1-4; 8 bases are a match to TRBD1. Trimming cost V 4 bases and J 3 bases; bases outside gene matches: 4. Per the germline V gene, CDR1 is KGHSH and CDR2 is LQKENI. The CDR3 extends over 15 amino acids. CDR3 nucleotide sequence: TGTGCCAGCTCACTCGACAGGGGTGCTAATGAAAAACTGTTTTTT. Protein: CASSLDRGANEKLFF.

The chain couples TRBV4-3 to TRBJ2-5; no clear D. The germline gives CDR1 LGHNA, CDR2 YSLEER. V was clipped by 3 bases and J by 4 bases, with 12 bases between them. The CDR3 sequence is 14 residues long. For the CDR3, the DNA is TGCGCCAGCAGCCAGGGCCGGGTGGGAGAGACCCAGTACTTC. Its translation is CASSQGRVGETQYF.

This chain joins TRBV30 and TRBJ2-2; 8 nucleotides match TRBD1. The CDR3 spans 16 residues. The germline CDR1 and CDR2 sequences are GTSNPN and SVGIG (reference sequence). With 4 bases clipped from V and 1 base from J, the junction kept 8 bases outside the gene matches. In DNA, the CDR3 is TGTGCCTGGAAGATTAAGGGGACAGGGAACACCGGGGAGCTGTTTTTT. It specifies CAWKIKGTGNTGELFF.

The genes are TRBV5-1 and TRBJ2-7; TRBD1 aligns across 7 bases. Germline-derived CDR1 and CDR2 are SGHRS and YFSETQ. V was clipped by 0 bases and J by 1 base; unmatched bases: 1. The CDR3 length is 14 residues. The CDR3 DNA reads as TGCGCCAGCAGCTTGGGGGGACAGTCCTACGAGCAGTACTTC. It encodes CASSLGGQSYEQYF.

This sequence joins TRBV15 and TRBJ2-3; D possibly corresponds to TRBD1 (5 bases). This CDR3 has 16 residues. The germline gives CDR1 LNHNV, CDR2 YYDKDF (reference sequence). V was trimmed by 1 base and J by 1 base, leaving 12 bases between them. The CDR3 nucleotides are TGTGCCACCAGCAGAGTACAGGATAGACGCACAGATACGCAGTATTTT. It encodes CATSRVQDRRTDTQYF.

This clone was picked up one time. This chain uses TRBV10-3 with TRBJ1-6, with 7 bases aligning to TRBD1. CDR1 is ENHRY, CDR2 SYGVKD, per germline. After removal of 3 bases from V and 10 bases from J, the junction contained 9 bases not matched to a gene. The CDR3 extends over 15 amino acids. The CDR3 DNA sequence: TGTGCCATCAGTGACCCCAACAGGGGAGAATCACCCCTCCACTTT. This gives the protein CAISDPNRGESPLHF.

This chain uses TRBV29-1 with TRBJ2-3; a possible D gene is TRBD2 (7 bases). The ends were cut back, 5 bases at V and 2 bases at J, with 14 bases in the middle. CDR3 length: 14 residues. Germline V gene data show CDR1 as SQVTM and CDR2 as ANQGSEA. The CDR3 loop is CSVSWGGHTDTQYF. The CDR3 region has the DNA TGCAGCGTTTCGTGGGGGGGACACACAGATACGCAGTATTTT.

This clone was seen a few times. The chain joins TRBV4-1 to TRBJ2-7, with D maybe TRBD1 (5 bases). CDR3 length: 15 amino acids. With 3 bases removed from V and 0 bases from J, the gap between germline ends came to 12 bases. Germline V lookup: CDR1 MGHRA, CDR2 YSYEKL. The CDR3 DNA reads as TGCGCCAGCAGCCAGGGGCTAGAAGACTCCTACGAGCAGTACTTC. Protein product: CASSQGLEDSYEQYF.

This sequence joins TRBV6-5 and TRBJ2-3, with D perhaps matching TRBD1 (5 bases). Trimming stripped 6 bases from V and 5 bases from J, with 18 bases between. Germline CDR1 MNHEY, CDR2 SVGAGI. This CDR3 has 15 amino acids. This CDR3 is CASSIQQGGLDTQYF. The CDR3 DNA follows: TGTGCCAGCAGCATACAGCAGGGTGGTTTAGATACGCAGTATTTT.

The chain couples TRBV30 to TRBJ2-3; 9 nucleotides match TRBD2. The J segment lost 4 bases and the V segment lost 4 bases, leaving 3 bases of the junction unmatched. CDR1 is GTSNPN and CDR2 is SVGIG in the germline V gene (reference sequence). The CDR3 contains 13 residues. As DNA, the CDR3 is TGTGCCTGGATAGCGGGGGAGTCAGATACGCAGTATTTT. Translated: CAWIAGESDTQYF. Combining the CDR3 with reference TRBV30 and TRBJ2-3 gives the whole variable domain SQTIHQWPATLVQPVGSPLSLECTVEGTSNPNLYWYRQAAGRGLQLLFYSVGIGQISSEVPQNLSASRPQDRQFILSSKKLLLSDSGFYLCAWIAGESDTQYFGPGTRLTVL.

This clone was detected only a few times. The V call is TRBV28, the J call TRBJ2-7, with TRBD2 matching 10 bases. The CDR3 length is 16 residues. The junction had 7 bases not matched to a gene; V was cut back by 5 bases and J by 0 bases. Germline CDR1 and CDR2: MDHEN and SYDVKM. The CDR3 nucleotides read TGTGCCAGCAGTCTAAATAGCGGGGGGCCCTCCTACGAGCAGTACTTC. Protein sequence: CASSLNSGGPSYEQYF.

Here the CDR3 reads CASSYPWETQYF. CDR3 DNA: TGTGCCAGCAGCTACCCCTGGGAGACCCAGTACTTC. The V and J genes are TRBV7-9 and TRBJ2-5; D gene ambiguous. Per germline, CDR1 SEHNR and CDR2 FQNEAQ (reference sequence). V shed 4 bases and J shed 5 bases, with 8 bases lying between them. The CDR3 loop spans 12 amino acids. Complete variable domain (other parts from reference TRBV7-9 and TRBJ2-5): DTGVSQNPRHKITKRGQNVTFRCDPISEHNRLYWYRQTLGQGPEFLTYFQNEAQLEKSRLLSDRFSAERPKGSFSTLEIQRTEQGDSAMYLCASSYPWETQYFGPGTRLLVL.

J is TRBJ2-2 and V is TRBV7-8; 11 nucleotides line up with TRBD1. Germline V gene sequence: CDR1 SGHVS, CDR2 FQNEAQ. V lost 4 bases and J lost 7; bases outside the gene matches: 2. The CDR3 totals 14 residues. The CDR3 region has the DNA TGTGCCAGCAGCTCCGGGACAGGGGGCGGGGAGCTGTTTTTT. It encodes CASSSGTGGGELFF.